This T cell receptor beta chain is drawn from a study of breast tumors, draining lymph nodes, adjacent tissues. Findings of the study overall: Most tumor T cells seemingly derive from lymph node, then expand in tumor. Tumor repertoires ranked between lymph nodes and nontumor tissue in diversity, with V and J gene preferences. Tumor and nontumor repertoires were significantly more similar in luminal-like than in basal-like breast cancer.

The CDR3 runs 11 residues. Trimming took 5 bases from V and 8 from J, leaving 10 bases between them. Per germline, CDR1 SGHDT and CDR2 YYEEEE. TCRdb used MiXCR to reprocess the multiplex PCR reads, holding one entry per CDR3 protein. This sample has about 200,000 distinct CDR3 sequences, with approximately 31% found just once. The lymph nodes were axillary draining lymph nodes from breast cancer patients. This clonotype has more than one count but fewer than ten. Its target is unknown. The specimen sequenced was axillary lymph node tissue. The rearrangement uses TRBV5-6 and TRBJ1-1, with D possibly being TRBD1 (6 bases). The sequence came from a female donor with breast cancer. Some clones in this sample may be carry-over from other donors' samples. The CDR3 nucleotides read TGTGCCAGCAGGGGGGGCTCAGAAGCTTTCTTT. It yields the protein CASRGGSEAFF.